The clone carrying this TCR beta chain was recorded many times. cDNA was made from about 510 ng RNA using alpha and beta constant primers. Alpha and beta chain libraries were made separately by chain-specific third strand synthesis with multiplexing indices. In TCRdb, the 5' RACE reads were re-called with MiXCR into one record per CDR3 protein. The table includes over 15,000 distinct CDR3 sequences, approximately 5% detected once. The data derive from a study of HIV-infected patients and healthy controls. Germline V gene lookup returns CDR1 LGHNA and CDR2 YSLEER. The CDR3 runs to 15 residues. Trimming removed 0 bases at V and 1 base at J, with 7 bases between. No cell fractionation was done, so the repertoire covers all unsorted peripheral blood T cells. An approximately 2.5 ml peripheral blood sample was taken for RNA.

The sample consisted of blood. The TCR comes from an adult in good health. The rearrangement joins TRBV4-3 to TRBJ1-3; the D is unclear. The CDR3 here is CASSQEWLSGNTIYF. The CDR3 region has the DNA TGCGCCAGCAGCCAAGAGTGGCTGTCTGGAAACACCATATATTTT.